The sequence of this T cell receptor beta chain was determined in a study of T cells in localized non-small cell lung cancer. Study-level findings and limits: Uninvolved adjacent lung had higher T cell clonality than tumor and all other tissues. Appearance in adjacent lung was seen for a median roughly 50 of the top 100 tumor clones.

TCRdb keeps only in-frame clones here, not all; method: immunoSEQ multiplex PCR. The repertoire includes around 35,000 clones, around 88% of them detected once, and less than 9.5% sits in the top ten. Germline V gives CDR1 LNHDA, CDR2 SQIVND (reference sequence). This CDR3 comprises 13 residues. Between the trimmed V and J ends, which lost 1 base and 8 bases, there was a span of 8 bases. Comments on this clone: The antigen is undetermined.

The clonotype was recovered from a woman aged 40-75 years with stage I lung adenocarcinoma. The sample in question was peripheral blood, obtained before any cancer treatment. This chain connects TRBV19 to TRBJ1-4; D gene unclear. The CDR3 is CASSIVGREKLFF. The CDR3 DNA sequence: TGTGCCAGTAGTATAGTTGGCAGGGAAAAACTGTTTTTT. The variable domain in full, completed from reference TRBV19 and TRBJ1-4, reads DGGITQSPKYLFRKEGQNVTLSCEQNLNHDAMYWYRQDPGQGLRLIYYSQIVNDFQKGDIAEGYSVSREKKESFPLTVTSAQKNPTAFYLCASSIVGREKLFFGSGTQLSVL.